This TCR beta chain emerged from a study of blood T cell repertoires in COVID-19. Turning to the study itself: Spain, Italy and the United States supplied samples that represented acute and convalescent COVID-19. In each case, the material was cDNA or gDNA derived from T cells, B-cell-depleted T cells, or PBMCs.

Original data processing: For nucleated cells, counts were estimated from reference gene primer amplification. Method: immunoSEQ multiplex PCR; TCRdb's copy keeps in-frame clones and lacks some. D and trimming were read from the DNA, whereas the V and J calls and clone size are those reported in that table. Of some 70,000 clones listed, roughly 91% were seen once; the top ten hold roughly 6.5%. Germline values: CDR1 SGHRS, CDR2 YFSETQ. V lost 0 bases and J 5 bases, leaving 15 bases between the germline ends. This CDR3 spans 15 amino acids. The chain is built from TRBV5-1 and TRBJ2-7; D perhaps matches TRBD1 (5 bases). What was sequenced was peripheral blood. This clonotype was obtained from a man in his forties or fifties with active COVID-19. CDR3 bases: TGCGCCAGCAGCTTGGTGGGTTCAGGGTTAGACGAGCAGTACTTC. This gives the protein CASSLVGSGLDEQYF.